Reported below is one TCR beta chain. Amplification of TCR beta CDR3 regions was performed using RNA transcripts as template. The study used the HTBI primer set for a first-round RT-PCR of the TCR CDR3. TCRdb recomputed calls from the multiplex PCR reads with MiXCR, one row per CDR3 protein. The repertoire holds hundreds of thousands of distinct CDR3 sequences, 35% to 55% seen once, with just over 8% in the top ten. V trimming: 5 bases; J trimming: 2 bases; junction bases outside the gene matches: 16. CDR1 is SEHNR, CDR2 FQNEAQ, per germline (reference sequence). This CDR3 has 19 residues. This entry is derived from a study of T cells in Graves' hyperthyroidism and ophthalmopathy.

Sequencing was performed on peripheral blood or thyroid tissue (not recorded which). V and J are TRBV7-9 and TRBJ1-2; 11 bases map to TRBD1. This receptor was obtained from a young woman with Graves' hyperthyroidism. The CDR3 nucleotides read TGTGCCAGCAGCGTATTGAAACCGGGACAGGGGGAAATCAACTATGGCTACACCTTC. Amino acid sequence: CASSVLKPGQGEINYGYTF.